The source of this TCR beta chain is a study of post-analysis software for immune sequencing data. This clonotype was counted once. Its antigen is not identified. Study findings and constraints: Analysis by F measure revealed that same-batch samples clustered strongly together.

Researchers reported that TCR beta cDNA libraries carried unique molecular identifiers. Using its own MiXCR run on the PCR reads, TCRdb lists one record per CDR3 protein. The sample consists of hundreds of thousands of distinct CDR3 sequences, roughly 29% of them appearing once. Source material: blood. This TCR was recovered from a girl aged 10 to 17 with multiple sclerosis.

The CDR3 DNA sequence: TGTGCCAGCAGCTATTCTCCTGCAACTAATGAAAAACTGTTTTTT. Amino acid sequence: CASSYSPATNEKLFF. The chain couples TRBV11-2 to TRBJ1-4; D not resolved. Germline CDR1 and CDR2: SGHAT and FQNNGV. The CDR3 has 15 residues. V dropped 4 bases and J dropped 0 bases, with 9 bases sitting between them.